Below, 26 T cell receptor beta chains from the same sample are listed, as sequenced in a study of OX40 agonist ivuxolimab in advanced cancers. Assay used: immunoSEQ multiplex PCR; TCRdb lists only in-frame clones, some missing. The sample yields under 20,000 clones, roughly 78% seen once. The specimen comprised CD4+ or CD8+ T cells sorted from blood, sampled in a trial of the OX40 agonist ivuxolimab. Receptor source: an adult with an advanced solid tumor such as melanoma, head and neck, liver or kidney cancer.

The chain is built from TRBV19 and TRBJ1-1, with D uncertain. Germline values: CDR1 LNHDA, CDR2 SQIVND (reference sequence). This CDR3 spans 14 amino acids. Trimming shortened V by 5 bases and J by 5 bases, and 15 bases separated the two germline ends. Here the CDR3 reads CASSYASSGTEAFF. CDR3 nucleotides: TGTGCCAGTAGTTACGCCTCGTCCGGGACTGAAGCTTTCTTT.

V gene TRBV27 combines with J gene TRBJ2-3; no clear D gene. V gave up 2 bases and J gave up 2 bases, with 8 bases separating them. Germline V gene lookup returns CDR1 MNHEY and CDR2 SMNVEV (reference sequence). There are 14 residues in the CDR3. The CDR3 nucleotides are TGTGCCAGCAGTTTAGACGGTTACACAGATACGCAGTATTTT. Amino acid sequence: CASSLDGYTDTQYF.

V usage is TRBV10-3 and J usage is TRBJ2-7, with D uncertain. Trimming shortened V by 5 bases and J by 3 bases, and 8 bases separated the two germline ends. CDR3 length: 12 residues. Germline V gene sequence: CDR1 ENHRY, CDR2 SYGVKD. The CDR3 spells CAISQGVYEQYF. CDR3 bases: TGTGCCATCAGTCAAGGAGTCTACGAGCAGTACTTC.

V and J are TRBV9 and TRBJ1-3; possible D gene TRBD1, 5 bases. Trimming removed 0 bases at V and 2 bases at J, with 9 bases between. The CDR3 has 15 residues. The V gene's germline CDR1 is SGDLS and CDR2 YYNGEE. CDR3 residues: CASSVGSGTGNTIYF. Here the CDR3 DNA reads TGTGCCAGCAGCGTAGGATCAGGGACTGGAAACACCATATATTTT.

This clone was observed a single time. Written as DNA, the CDR3 is TGTGCCAGCAGCGTAGGTGGTTCACCCCTCCACTTT. Translating it yields CASSVGGSPLHF. The rearrangement joins TRBV9 to TRBJ1-6; D unresolved. The V and J ends lost 0 bases and 9 bases respectively, with 4 bases between them. This CDR3 is built from 12 residues. Germline values: CDR1 SGDLS, CDR2 YYNGEE.

The chain uses TRBV27 and TRBJ2-7; 8 nucleotides align to TRBD1. V gave up 7 bases and J gave up 1 base; unmatched junction bases: 3. CDR1 and CDR2 (germline): MNHEY, SMNVEV (reference sequence). This CDR3 has 13 residues. The CDR3 region is CASTGQGSYEQYF. The DNA for the CDR3 is TGTGCCAGCACCGGACAGGGATCCTACGAGCAGTACTTC.

This clone was found once. The V call is TRBV4-1, the J call TRBJ1-4; TRBD1 agrees at 8 bases. The germline V gene has CDR1 MGHRA and CDR2 YSYEKL. The CDR3 length is 19 residues. Trimming removed 1 base from V and 6 bases from J; junction bases left unmatched: 16. CDR3 loop: CASSQVPGGVLPSDEKLFF. For the CDR3, the DNA is TGCGCCAGCAGCCAAGTCCCAGGGGGCGTTCTTCCTTCTGATGAAAAACTGTTTTTT.

V usage is TRBV2 and J usage is TRBJ2-2, with a possible D match to TRBD2 (6 bases). V lost 6 bases and J 5 bases, leaving 10 bases between the germline ends. The V gene's germline CDR1 is SNHLY and CDR2 FYNNEI. CDR3 length: 13 residues. The CDR3 spells CASREEGTGELFF. Written as DNA, the CDR3 is TGTGCCAGCAGGGAGGAGGGAACCGGGGAGCTGTTTTTT.

This sequence joins TRBV10-1 and TRBJ2-7, with 7 bases lining up with TRBD2. Germline loops: CDR1 WNHNN, CDR2 SYGVQD (reference sequence). V shed 5 bases and J 1 base; nucleotides not matched to a gene: 2. The length of the CDR3 is 13 residues. Written as DNA, the CDR3 is TGCGCCAGCAGTCCCGGGGGGTCCTACGAGCAGTACTTC. Its protein product is CASSPGGSYEQYF.

The chain combines TRBV5-1 with TRBJ2-3; 13 nucleotides line up with TRBD2. Germline V gives CDR1 SGHRS, CDR2 YFSETQ. The CDR3 length is 16 residues. Losses at the gene ends were 5 bases for V and 5 bases for J; bases not matched to a gene: 8. In nucleotides, the CDR3 is TGCGCCAGCAGTCCACTAGCGGGGGGGCCAGGAGATACGCAGTATTTT. Encoded protein: CASSPLAGGPGDTQYF.

For the CDR3, the DNA is TGTGCCAGCAGCTTAGAGCCGGACTCGAACACCGGGGAGCTGTTTTTT. Its translation is CASSLEPDSNTGELFF. V is TRBV11-2 and J is TRBJ2-2; possibly TRBD2 for D (5 bases). Between the trimmed V and J ends, which lost 0 bases and 0 bases, there was a span of 8 bases. The CDR3 has 16 amino acids. Germline assignment: CDR1 SGHAT and CDR2 FQNNGV.

The chain joins TRBV19 to TRBJ1-1; D remains unclear. V was clipped by 2 bases and J by 1 base, with 14 bases between them. CDR1 and CDR2 from the germline V gene are LNHDA and SQIVND (reference sequence). The CDR3 covers 16 residues. The CDR3 coding sequence is TGTGCCAGTAGTATAATCCCATTCCGATGGAACACTGAAGCTTTCTTT. Its translation is CASSIIPFRWNTEAFF. Complete variable domain (other parts from reference TRBV19 and TRBJ1-1): DGGITQSPKYLFRKEGQNVTLSCEQNLNHDAMYWYRQDPGQGLRLIYYSQIVNDFQKGDIAEGYSVSREKKESFPLTVTSAQKNPTAFYLCASSIIPFRWNTEAFFGQGTRLTVV.

Here the CDR3 reads CASSQTGGEAFF. The CDR3 DNA sequence: TGTGCCAGCAGTCAAACAGGGGGTGAAGCTTTCTTT. J is TRBJ1-1 and V is TRBV6-5; 8 nucleotides line up with TRBD1. Germline values: CDR1 MNHEY, CDR2 SVGAGI. V was pared by 5 bases and J by 7 bases, with 3 bases of the junction left unmatched. This CDR3 has 12 amino acids.

This clone was picked up a small number of times. V is TRBV9 and J is TRBJ1-2; D is uncertain. Looked up from germline, CDR1 is SGDLS and CDR2 is YYNGEE. The ends were cut back, 4 bases at V and 4 bases at J, with 20 bases in the middle. The CDR3 is made up of 16 amino acids. The CDR3 is CASSTREPRRCYGYTF. As DNA, the CDR3 is TGTGCCAGCAGCACCAGAGAGCCACGGAGGTGCTATGGCTACACCTTC.

This clone was seen a handful of times. V is TRBV7-9 and J is TRBJ2-3, with D perhaps TRBD2 (6 bases). V was cut by 1 base and J by 0 bases, with 8 bases left in between. The CDR3 loop spans 15 amino acids. CDR1 is SEHNR and CDR2 is FQNEAQ in the germline V gene (reference sequence). This chain's CDR3 is CASSLVGTSTDTQYF. The CDR3 region has the DNA TGTGCCAGCAGCTTAGTCGGGACTAGCACAGATACGCAGTATTTT.

This clone appeared a single time. The chain couples TRBV6-6 to TRBJ2-5; no definite D call. The CDR3 length is 11 residues. V shed 2 bases and J shed 7 bases, with 5 bases lying between them. Per the germline V gene, CDR1 is MNHNY and CDR2 is SVGAGI (reference sequence). CDR3 nucleotides: TGTGCCAGCAGTTACCCCTGGACCCAGTACTTC. It specifies CASSYPWTQYF.

This chain uses TRBV7-6 with TRBJ2-5; D may be TRBD1 or TRBD2 (5 bases each). The J call is in doubt because the DNA end fits TRBJ2-7 better. This CDR3 spans 13 amino acids. Germline values: CDR1 SGHVS, CDR2 FNYEAQ. The CDR3 spells CASSPRDHYEQYF. CDR3 coding DNA: TGTGCCAGCAGCCCCCGGGACCACTACGAGCAGTACTTC.

The J gene is TRBJ1-2, the V gene TRBV7-9; D not certain. Trimming left V 1 base short and J 8 bases short, with 14 bases between. The CDR3 length is 14 residues. CDR1 is SEHNR, CDR2 FQNEAQ, per germline (reference sequence). CDR3 nucleotides: TGTGCCAGCAGCTTAGGCGACACAGTCGGCGGCTACACCTTC. This translates into CASSLGDTVGGYTF.

The rearrangement joins TRBV5-4 to TRBJ2-7; D may be TRBD1 (5 bases). The CDR3 runs to 14 residues. The V gene lost 5 bases and the J gene lost 2 bases, with 14 bases spanning the gap. Looked up from germline, CDR1 is SGHNT and CDR2 is YYREEE (reference sequence). This chain's CDR3 is CASSSGPGTYEQYF. CDR3 bases: TGTGCCAGCAGTTCAGGGCCGGGCACCTACGAGCAGTACTTC.

This chain joins TRBV2 and TRBJ2-5; D not resolved. The J call is uncertain, as TRBJ2-7 better fits the DNA end. Germline CDR1 reads SNHLY; CDR2 reads FYNNEI. The CDR3 spans 13 residues. The CDR3 sequence: CASSEGLAYEQYF. The CDR3 coding sequence is TGTGCCAGCAGTGAAGGCTTAGCCTACGAGCAGTACTTC.

This clone was seen once. J is TRBJ2-2 and V is TRBV4-1; 10 nucleotides match TRBD1. This CDR3 is built from 18 residues. CDR1 and CDR2 (germline): MGHRA, YSYEKL. J was trimmed by 5 bases and V by 0 bases; bases with no gene match: 9. CDR3 loop: CASSQDRPDRGLTGELFF. The CDR3 region has the DNA TGCGCCAGCAGCCAAGATAGACCGGACAGGGGGTTAACCGGGGAGCTGTTTTTT.

V usage is TRBV9 and J usage is TRBJ2-1, with D perhaps being TRBD1 or TRBD2 (5 bases each). V shed 5 bases and J shed 0 bases, with 9 bases lying between them. This CDR3 comprises 14 residues. Looked up from germline, CDR1 is SGDLS and CDR2 is YYNGEE. The CDR3 here is CASSPGSSYNEQFF. CDR3 DNA: TGTGCCAGCAGTCCAGGGAGCTCCTACAATGAGCAGTTCTTC.

The rearrangement uses TRBV5-1 and TRBJ2-3; D ambiguous. The germline V and J ends were trimmed by 4 bases and 0 bases, with 9 bases remaining between them. The CDR3 length is 14 residues. Germline V gene lookup returns CDR1 SGHRS and CDR2 YFSETQ. The CDR3, as DNA: TGCGCCAGCAGCCTCGGAGCTAGCACAGATACGCAGTATTTT. Translating it yields CASSLGASTDTQYF.

The chain employs TRBV19 and TRBJ2-7; 9 bases agree with TRBD1. There are 14 residues in the CDR3. The germline V gene has CDR1 LNHDA and CDR2 SQIVND (reference sequence). The J segment lost 5 bases and the V segment lost 8 bases, leaving 10 bases of the junction unmatched. The CDR3 reads CASDLGTGSHEQYF. DNA for the CDR3: TGTGCCAGTGACCTGGGGACAGGGTCTCACGAGCAGTACTTC.

Comments on this clone: The germline gene is not matched at one end of the junction; a read error may be the cause. The CDR3 DNA reads TGTGCCAGCAGCTGGTTCCGGGACCTAGCGACCGGCGAGCGGTACTTC. Amino acids: CASSWFRDLATGERYF. The genes are TRBV27 and TRBJ2-7; possibly TRBD2 for D (6 bases). CDR3 length: 16 residues. CDR1 is MNHEY and CDR2 is SMNVEV in the germline V gene (reference sequence).

V is TRBV15 and J is TRBJ2-1; D might be TRBD2 (6 bases). Germline assignment: CDR1 LNHNV and CDR2 YYDKDF (reference sequence). The CDR3 consists of 16 residues. The ends were cut back, 0 bases at V and 3 bases at J, with 12 bases in the middle. Here the CDR3 reads CATSRDGGIYYNEQFF. For the CDR3, the DNA is TGTGCCACCAGCAGAGATGGGGGGATATACTACAATGAGCAGTTCTTC.